Sequencing of this TCR beta chain was carried out in a study of read filtering for tumor transcriptome and immune sequencing. Overall study context: DNase treatment preceded whole-transcriptome library preparation.

CDR1 is SGHAT, CDR2 FQNNGV, per germline. The CDR3 is made up of 15 amino acids. This clonotype was counted at least ten times. Its antigen remains unknown. One end of the junction is discordant with germline, which a read error may explain. Every patient had bone marrow sampled while the disease was active. Study results and limitations: Dropping single-read clonotypes raised IR-seq and RNA-seq shared-clonotype correlation. The CD138-negative fraction was mixed bone marrow immune cells, not pure T cells.

The library was built from around 0.4 ug RNA with molecular barcoded adaptors for alpha/delta and beta/gamma chains. TCRdb analysed the reads with MiXCR anew, one entry per CDR3 protein. The sample holds some 40,000 distinct CDR3 sequences, 13% to 15% seen once. The sequence was obtained from a donor over 35 with multiple myeloma. Sequencing was performed on a population of CD138-negative cells sorted from bone marrow. The chain is built from TRBV11-2 and TRBJ2-1, with TRBD1 identical over 7 bases. This CDR3 reads CASSVEQGRGYEQFF. As DNA, the CDR3 is TGTGCCAGCAGCGTAGAACAGGGGCGAGGTTATGAGCAGTTCTTC.